These 10 T cell receptor beta chains share one sample of origin, sequenced in a study of CXCR3-negative and CXCR3-positive naive CD8 T cells. UMI-labeled 5' RACE yielded the TRB cDNA libraries. TCRdb processed the 5' RACE reads again and assigns one entry to each CDR3 protein, with no DNA. This table holds about 130,000 distinct CDR3 sequences. Sample: naive CXCR3- CD8+ T cells from blood. The subset was: CD45RO-CCR7+CD27+CD95- naive CD8+ T cells lacking CXCR3 (TNR3-). These receptors were collected from a human donor in good health. Some clones in this sample may be carry-over from other donors' samples.

V usage is TRBV15 and J usage is TRBJ2-1; without DNA, the TCRdb call of TRBD1 cannot be checked. The CDR3 is 14 residues long. Looked up from germline, CDR1 is LNHNV and CDR2 is YYDKDF (reference sequence). The CDR3 is CATSRGGGFLEQFF.

This rearrangement joins TRBV15 to TRBJ2-7; TCRdb calls TRBD1, which cannot be checked without DNA. The CDR3 spans 16 residues. Germline assignment: CDR1 LNHNV and CDR2 YYDKDF (reference sequence). The CDR3 loop reads CATSPKWGQRSYEQYF.

J is TRBJ2-2 and V is TRBV24-1; without DNA, the TCRdb call of TRBD1 cannot be checked. The germline CDR1 and CDR2 sequences are KGHDR and SFDVKD. The CDR3 extends over 16 amino acids. The CDR3 is CATSDPDRGNTGELFF.

The chain joins TRBV20-1 to TRBJ2-7; TCRdb names TRBD1, which stays unverified in the absence of DNA. The CDR3 length is 14 residues. Germline loops: CDR1 DFQATT, CDR2 SNEGSKA (reference sequence). The CDR3 sequence: CSANPRDRSYEQYF.

V usage is TRBV7-6 and J usage is TRBJ1-1. CDR1 is SGHVS, CDR2 FNYEAQ, per germline. The CDR3 length is 12 residues. The CDR3 sequence: CASSPGQRKAFF.

The genes are TRBV7-3 and TRBJ2-2; TCRdb indicates TRBD2, and absent DNA this call remains unverified. This CDR3 is 15 amino acids long. The V gene's germline CDR1 is SGHTA and CDR2 FQGTGA. CDR3 sequence: CASSAGGALAGELFF.

J is TRBJ2-7 and V is TRBV30. Germline V gene lookup returns CDR1 GTSNPN and CDR2 SVGIG (reference sequence). This CDR3 region has 13 residues. The CDR3 sequence: CAWSIWGDYEQYF.

The rearrangement links TRBV7-8 to TRBJ2-7; there is no DNA to check the TCRdb D call of TRBD1. Germline V gives CDR1 SGHVS, CDR2 FQNEAQ. This CDR3 is 15 amino acids long. The CDR3 here is CASSGGTVSSYEQYF.

This chain joins TRBV27 and TRBJ2-7. Germline V gene lookup returns CDR1 MNHEY and CDR2 SMNVEV (reference sequence). The CDR3 runs 11 residues. CDR3 sequence: CATGIPYEQYF.

This rearrangement joins TRBV4-3 to TRBJ1-5. The germline V gene encodes CDR1 LGHNA and CDR2 YSLEER. This CDR3 spans 14 amino acids. The CDR3 is CASSRFTGNQPQHF.